One sample yielded the 30 T cell receptor beta chains listed below, sequenced in a study of blood T cell repertoires in COVID-19. TCRdb keeps only in-frame clones here, not all; method: immunoSEQ multiplex PCR. This sample has 450,000 or so clones; roughly nine tenths occur once, and the top ten carry 0.9%. Sequencing input: peripheral blood. The receptors were sampled from a man younger than 35 with COVID-19, enrolled during active disease.

This clone was counted between two and nine times. The chain is built from TRBV10-3 and TRBJ1-5; no clear D. The CDR3 extends over 13 amino acids. Germline V gene data show CDR1 as ENHRY and CDR2 as SYGVKD. Trimming pared 2 bases from V and 3 bases from J, leaving 5 bases between. The chain's CDR3 is CAISEQSNQPQHF. As DNA, the CDR3 is TGTGCCATCAGTGAGCAGTCCAATCAGCCCCAGCATTTT.

The chain uses TRBV10-3 and TRBJ2-7; D unresolved. The ends were cut back, 4 bases at V and 2 bases at J, with 12 bases in the middle. Germline V gene lookup returns CDR1 ENHRY and CDR2 SYGVKD. This CDR3 region has 14 residues. DNA of the CDR3: TGTGCCATCAGTGCCGGCGGCCGCACCTACGAGCAGTACTTC. Its translation is CAISAGGRTYEQYF.

The chain couples TRBV6-5 to TRBJ2-1, with D unresolved. The CDR3 runs to 14 residues. The V end lost 3 bases, the J end lost 0 bases, and 6 bases lay between the germline ends. Germline CDR1 and CDR2: MNHEY and SVGAGI. The CDR3 DNA is TGTGCCAGCAGTTATCTATACTCCTACAATGAGCAGTTCTTC. Translation: CASSYLYSYNEQFF.

This clone was seen a few times. The chain has TRBV27 and TRBJ2-3; 11 bases match TRBD2. J lost 0 bases, V lost 5 bases, and 10 bases had no gene match. The CDR3 extends over 18 amino acids. Germline lookup yields CDR1 MNHEY and CDR2 SMNVEV (reference sequence). As DNA, the CDR3 is TGTGCCAGCAGTGGGGACTCGGGACTAGCGGCTAGCACAGATACGCAGTATTTT. Translation: CASSGDSGLAASTDTQYF.

The chain uses TRBV19 and TRBJ2-7; TRBD1 matches at 9 bases. Trimming took 7 bases from V and 3 from J; bases not matched to a gene: 7. Germline assignment: CDR1 LNHDA and CDR2 SQIVND (reference sequence). The CDR3 spans 14 residues. The CDR3 bases are TGTGCCAGTACCCTGGGGACAGGGAACTACGAGCAGTACTTC. Its protein product is CASTLGTGNYEQYF. Full variable domain (rest looked up from reference TRBV19 and TRBJ2-7): DGGITQSPKYLFRKEGQNVTLSCEQNLNHDAMYWYRQDPGQGLRLIYYSQIVNDFQKGDIAEGYSVSREKKESFPLTVTSAQKNPTAFYLCASTLGTGNYEQYFGPGTRLTVT.

The chain joins TRBV7-9 to TRBJ1-1; TRBD1 matches 7 bases. V was pared by 5 bases and J by 8 bases, with 11 bases of the junction left unmatched. From germline, CDR1 is SEHNR and CDR2 FQNEAQ (reference sequence). CDR3 size: 14 residues. The CDR3 DNA is TGTGCCAGCAGCGTACAGGGGCACGGCCCGGAAGCTTTCTTT. This sequence encodes CASSVQGHGPEAFF.

J is TRBJ1-1 and V is TRBV7-9, with D possibly TRBD1 on 5 matching bases. The CDR3 spans 15 residues. Germline CDR1 SEHNR, CDR2 FQNEAQ (reference sequence). V was pared by 4 bases and J by 4 bases, with 16 bases between. CDR3 amino acids: CASSYVQGGSTEAFF. Written as DNA, the CDR3 is TGTGCCAGCAGCTACGTTCAGGGTGGTAGCACTGAAGCTTTCTTT.

This sequence joins TRBV24-1 and TRBJ2-2; tentatively, D is TRBD1 (5 bases). The ends were cut back, 3 bases at V and 0 bases at J, with 7 bases in the middle. This CDR3 contains 15 residues. Germline assignment: CDR1 KGHDR and CDR2 SFDVKD. CDR3 nucleotide sequence: TGTGCCACCAGTGATCACAGGCCGAACACCGGGGAGCTGTTTTTT. Its protein product is CATSDHRPNTGELFF.

Written as DNA, the CDR3 is TGTGCCAGCAGTTCTCCAGGATTATACAATGAGCAGTTCTTC. This translates into CASSSPGLYNEQFF. This chain links TRBV27 with TRBJ2-1; D is undetermined. The V and J ends lost 4 bases and 4 bases respectively, with 11 bases between them. The V gene's germline CDR1 is MNHEY and CDR2 SMNVEV (reference sequence). This CDR3 has 14 amino acids.

This chain uses TRBV5-1 with TRBJ2-3; TRBD1 matches at 9 bases. With V trimmed by 4 bases and J by 4 bases, 13 bases remained unmatched. The CDR3 length is 17 residues. Germline V gives CDR1 SGHRS, CDR2 YFSETQ. The CDR3 loop is CASSQTSGQGTADTQYF. The CDR3 DNA reads as TGCGCCAGCAGCCAGACGTCAGGACAGGGGACAGCAGATACGCAGTATTTT.

V usage is TRBV14 and J usage is TRBJ1-1; 7 bases map to TRBD1. Looked up from germline, CDR1 is SGHDN and CDR2 is FVKESK. The CDR3 covers 14 residues. J was trimmed by 3 bases and V by 4 bases; bases with no gene match: 5. CDR3 nucleotide sequence: TGTGCCAGCAGCCTCTGGGACAGAGACACTGAAGCTTTCTTT. Its translation is CASSLWDRDTEAFF.

V usage is TRBV5-1 and J usage is TRBJ1-5; tentative D call: TRBD1 (5 bases). The CDR3 totals 15 residues. Germline V lookup: CDR1 SGHRS, CDR2 YFSETQ. V lost 0 bases, J lost 5 bases, and 12 bases lay in between. The CDR3 is CASSLVGAPDQPQHF. The CDR3 DNA reads as TGCGCCAGCAGCTTGGTAGGGGCACCGGATCAGCCCCAGCATTTT.

V gene TRBV3-1 (or the pseudogene TRBV3-2) combines with J gene TRBJ2-3; 7 bases align to TRBD2. V dropped 1 base and J dropped 0; count of bases not matched to a gene: 13. This CDR3 has 19 residues. CDR1 and CDR2 from the germline V gene are LGHDT and YNNKEL (reference sequence). The CDR3 protein is CASSQGGGAVSTSTDTQYF. In DNA, the CDR3 is TGTGCCAGCAGCCAAGGGGGGGGTGCGGTCTCAACTAGCACAGATACGCAGTATTTT.

This clone was seen a single time. This chain links TRBV18 with TRBJ2-7; TRBD1 aligns across 9 bases. The ends lost 6 bases at V and 0 bases at J; junction bases unmatched: 12. CDR3 length: 17 amino acids. Germline V lookup: CDR1 KGHSH, CDR2 LQKENI. CDR3 region: CASSPTGQGFSSYEQYF. In DNA, the CDR3 is TGTGCCAGCTCGCCAACGGGACAGGGTTTTAGCTCCTACGAGCAGTACTTC.

The chain has TRBV7-9 and TRBJ2-5; TRBD1 agrees at 11 bases. Germline values: CDR1 SEHNR, CDR2 FQNEAQ (reference sequence). This CDR3 comprises 16 residues. Trimming removed 5 bases from V and 3 bases from J; junction bases left unmatched: 8. The CDR3 bases are TGTGCCAGCAGCCTCTGGACAGGGGGCGTCAAAGAGACCCAGTACTTC. Translated: CASSLWTGGVKETQYF.

This sequence joins TRBV7-9 and TRBJ2-3; 9 bases line up with TRBD2. This CDR3 spans 16 amino acids. V dropped 5 bases and J dropped 0; count of bases not matched to a gene: 6. Germline CDR1 SEHNR, CDR2 FQNEAQ (reference sequence). The CDR3 is CASSTIAGVSTDTQYF. The DNA for the CDR3 is TGTGCCAGCAGCACAATAGCGGGGGTTAGCACAGATACGCAGTATTTT.

This clone was seen only once. An end of the junction differs from the germline gene, which may be a read error. The chain employs TRBV4-1 and TRBJ1-1; 7 bases are a match to TRBD1. This CDR3 is built from 13 residues. Germline loops: CDR1 MGHRA, CDR2 YSYEKL. CDR3 nucleotide sequence: TGCGCCAGCAGCGAAGACAGGGTTACTGAAGCTTTCTTT. This sequence encodes CASSEDRVTEAFF.

This sequence joins TRBV7-9 and TRBJ2-7, with D possibly matching TRBD2 (5 bases). CDR1 and CDR2 from the germline V gene are SEHNR and FQNEAQ (reference sequence). Trimming took off 5 bases at V and 1 base at J, with 9 bases between the two ends. The CDR3 spans 13 residues. The CDR3 DNA reads as TGTGCCAGCAGCGGACCGGGATCCTACGAGCAGTACTTC. Amino acids: CASSGPGSYEQYF.

This clone was detected once. The CDR3 DNA is TGCAGCGTTAAAAGGACAACTGGAAACACCATATATTTT. Amino acid sequence: CSVKRTTGNTIYF. The chain links TRBV29-1 to TRBJ1-3; weak D call: TRBD1 (5 bases). In germline, CDR1 is SQVTM, CDR2 ANQGSEA. The V end lost 5 bases, the J end lost 2 bases, and 10 bases lay between the germline ends. The CDR3 consists of 13 residues.

V gene TRBV4-1 combines with J gene TRBJ1-5; D not resolved. V was clipped by 2 bases and J by 7 bases, with 9 bases between them. The CDR3 consists of 13 residues. Germline CDR1 reads MGHRA; CDR2 reads YSYEKL. The CDR3 DNA reads as TGCGCCAGCAGCCAACCCCCCGGGCAGCCCCAGCATTTT. Translating it yields CASSQPPGQPQHF.

The V and J genes are TRBV11-1 and TRBJ2-1; 10 bases fit TRBD2. Trimming cost V 1 base and J 6 bases; bases outside gene matches: 3. This CDR3 is 15 amino acids long. Germline lookup yields CDR1 SGHAT and CDR2 FQDESV (reference sequence). CDR3 coding DNA: TGTGCCAGCAGCTTAGAACTAGCGGGAAGCAATGAGCAGTTCTTC. It is translated as CASSLELAGSNEQFF.

This rearrangement joins TRBV10-3 to TRBJ1-5; TRBD1 agrees at 7 bases. Trimming at V came to 0 bases and at J to 5 bases, leaving 4 bases not matched to a gene. The germline V gene has CDR1 ENHRY and CDR2 SYGVKD. The CDR3 totals 15 residues. For the CDR3, the DNA is TGTGCCATCAGTGAGTCCGGGACAGATGATCAGCCCCAGCATTTT. This translates into CAISESGTDDQPQHF.

The J gene is TRBJ1-2, the V gene TRBV11-3; the D is unclear. V lost 1 base to trimming and J lost 6 bases, with 9 bases between them. This CDR3 has 13 residues. The V gene's germline CDR1 is SGHNT and CDR2 YENEEA. The CDR3 nucleotides read TGTGCCAGCAGCTTAGTTGCGGGAGATGGCTACACCTTC. It translates to CASSLVAGDGYTF.

The CDR3 region is CASSPEREQYF. The CDR3 DNA is TGCGCCAGCAGCCCCGAGCGGGAGCAGTACTTC. This rearrangement joins TRBV10-1 to TRBJ2-7; possibly TRBD2 for D (5 bases). CDR1 is WNHNN, CDR2 SYGVQD, per germline (reference sequence). V was trimmed by 6 bases and J by 7 bases, leaving 10 bases between them. The CDR3 has 11 amino acids.

This chain joins TRBV3-1 (or the pseudogene TRBV3-2) and TRBJ1-2; D is uncertain. Germline values: CDR1 LGHDT, CDR2 YNNKEL (reference sequence). CDR3 length: 13 amino acids. Trimming cost V 4 bases and J 4 bases, with 10 bases left between them. The CDR3 loop is CASSPIQFYGYTF. The CDR3, as DNA: TGTGCCAGCAGCCCCATCCAGTTCTATGGCTACACCTTC.

The V gene is TRBV5-4, the J gene TRBJ2-2, with D unclear. This CDR3 has 15 residues. Trimming stripped 4 bases from V and 0 bases from J, with 10 bases between. Per the germline V gene, CDR1 is SGHNT and CDR2 is YYREEE (reference sequence). CDR3 protein: CASSQYTPNTGELFF. CDR3 sequence (DNA): TGTGCCAGCAGCCAATACACACCGAACACCGGGGAGCTGTTTTTT.

This chain connects TRBV9 to TRBJ2-1; tentative D call: TRBD2 (5 bases). The CDR3 has 16 residues. V lost 4 bases and J 1 base, leaving 15 bases between the germline ends. Germline CDR1 is SGDLS and CDR2 is YYNGEE. The CDR3 loop is CASSPPTRGSYNEQFF. The CDR3 DNA is TGTGCCAGCAGCCCCCCCACCCGGGGTTCCTACAATGAGCAGTTCTTC. Full variable domain (outside the CDR3, taken from reference TRBV9 and TRBJ2-1): DSGVTQTPKHLITATGQRVTLRCSPRSGDLSVYWYQQSLDQGLQFLIQYYNGEERAKGNILERFSAQQFPDLHSELNLSSLELGDSALYFCASSPPTRGSYNEQFFGPGTRLTVL.

The chain couples TRBV10-3 to TRBJ2-3; D not certain. V was cut by 5 bases and J by 6 bases, with 15 bases left in between. Germline loops: CDR1 ENHRY, CDR2 SYGVKD. The CDR3 spans 14 residues. This chain's CDR3 is CAISQTPPGDTQYF. Written as DNA, the CDR3 is TGTGCCATCAGTCAGACTCCTCCCGGGGATACGCAGTATTTT.

V usage is TRBV6-6 and J usage is TRBJ2-3; TRBD2 aligns across 7 bases. The junction had 8 bases not matched to a gene; V was cut back by 4 bases and J by 4 bases. Germline values: CDR1 MNHNY, CDR2 SVGAGI (reference sequence). The CDR3 covers 15 residues. The CDR3 DNA follows: TGTGCCAGCAGTTCCCCACTAGCGACTCCAGATACGCAGTATTTT. Its protein product is CASSSPLATPDTQYF.

This clone was detected only once. The chain combines TRBV6-6 with TRBJ2-7; TRBD1 is a possible D gene (5 bases). The CDR3 contains 15 residues. V was pared by 8 bases and J by 0 bases, with 17 bases between. Germline CDR1 MNHNY, CDR2 SVGAGI (reference sequence). CDR3 in amino acids: CASAKGQGSSYEQYF. The CDR3 DNA reads as TGTGCCAGCGCCAAGGGCCAGGGTAGCTCCTACGAGCAGTACTTC.